This record looks at one TCR beta chain sequence and its context. Per germline, CDR1 MNHNS and CDR2 SASEGT. CDR3 length: 15 residues. The ends were cut back, 1 base at V and 4 bases at J, with 11 bases in the middle. The data derive from a study of T-cell reconstitution after alpha-beta-depleted transplantation in children. The library targeted TCRbeta and was prepared with unique molecular identifiers. TCRdb re-called the PCR reads with MiXCR, one entry per CDR3 protein. This sample has roughly 500,000 distinct CDR3 sequences, with about 30% found just once. The chain is built from TRBV6-1 and TRBJ2-1; D could derive from TRBD1 or TRBD2 (5 bases each). The sample here was PBMCs from the stem cell graft donor, taken from the stem cell graft. The clonotype comes from a human donor who donated a stem cell graft to a child with aplastic anemia. The CDR3 DNA follows: TGTGCCAGCAGTGAAGGGGGCTCGGGATACAATGAGCAGTTCTTC. It yields the protein CASSEGGSGYNEQFF.